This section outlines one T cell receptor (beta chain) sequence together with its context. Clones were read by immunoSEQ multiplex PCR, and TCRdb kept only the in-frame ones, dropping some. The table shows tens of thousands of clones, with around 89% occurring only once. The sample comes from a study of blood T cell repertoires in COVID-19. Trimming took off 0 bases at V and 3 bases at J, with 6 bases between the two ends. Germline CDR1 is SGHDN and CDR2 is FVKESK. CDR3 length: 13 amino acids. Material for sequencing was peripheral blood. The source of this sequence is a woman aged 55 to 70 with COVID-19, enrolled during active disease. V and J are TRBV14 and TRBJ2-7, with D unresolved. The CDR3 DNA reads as TGTGCCAGCAGCCAAGATCGAGGCTACGAGCAGTACTTC. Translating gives CASSQDRGYEQYF.